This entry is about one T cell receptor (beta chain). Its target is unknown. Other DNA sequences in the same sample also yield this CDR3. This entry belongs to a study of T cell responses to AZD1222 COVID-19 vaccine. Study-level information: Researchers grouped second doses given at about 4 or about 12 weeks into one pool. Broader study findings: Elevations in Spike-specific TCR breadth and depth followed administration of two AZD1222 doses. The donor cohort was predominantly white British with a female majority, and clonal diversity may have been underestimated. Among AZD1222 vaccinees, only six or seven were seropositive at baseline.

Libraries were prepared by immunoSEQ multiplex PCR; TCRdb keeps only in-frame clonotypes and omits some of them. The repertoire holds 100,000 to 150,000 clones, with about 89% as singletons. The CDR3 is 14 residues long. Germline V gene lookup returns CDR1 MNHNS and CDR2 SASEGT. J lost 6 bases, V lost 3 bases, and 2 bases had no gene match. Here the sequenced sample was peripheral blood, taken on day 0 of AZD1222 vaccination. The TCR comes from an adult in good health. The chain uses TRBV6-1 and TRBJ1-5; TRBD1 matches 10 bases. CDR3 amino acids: CASSETGGGQPQHF. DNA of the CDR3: TGTGCCAGCAGTGAGACAGGGGGCGGTCAGCCCCAGCATTTT.